One and the same sample provided the 20 T cell receptor beta chains below, sequenced in a study of blood T cell repertoires in COVID-19. Method: immunoSEQ multiplex PCR; TCRdb's copy keeps in-frame clones and lacks some. The data show approximately 200,000 clones, roughly 85% seen once. The sequenced material came from peripheral blood. The receptors come from a man aged 35 to 55 with acute or convalescent COVID-19.

This sequence joins TRBV7-2 and TRBJ1-5; D ambiguous. Trimming left V 1 base short and J 1 base short, with 5 bases between. CDR3 length: 14 amino acids. Germline V gives CDR1 SGHTA, CDR2 FQGNSA. CDR3 sequence reads: CASSLDMSNQPQHF. The CDR3 DNA is TGTGCCAGCAGCTTAGATATGAGCAATCAGCCCCAGCATTTT.

The V and J genes are TRBV27 and TRBJ1-2, with unresolved D. Trimming left V 6 bases short and J 3 bases short, with 14 bases between. The CDR3 has 14 amino acids. CDR1 and CDR2 from the germline V gene are MNHEY and SMNVEV (reference sequence). CDR3 sequence: CASSPRRWDYGYTF. CDR3 in DNA: TGTGCCAGCAGCCCGAGGAGGTGGGACTATGGCTACACCTTC.

The chain is built from TRBV7-6 and TRBJ2-2; D perhaps matches TRBD1 (5 bases). This CDR3 region has 15 residues. Trimming cost V 2 bases and J 7 bases, with 14 bases left between them. Looked up from germline, CDR1 is SGHVS and CDR2 is FNYEAQ. CDR3 bases: TGTGCCAGCAGCTTACGTGGCAGGGCAAACGGGGAGCTGTTTTTT. This encodes CASSLRGRANGELFF.

This sequence joins TRBV7-2 and TRBJ2-3, with a possible D match to TRBD2 (5 bases). Germline V lookup: CDR1 SGHTA, CDR2 FQGNSA. The length of the CDR3 is 18 residues. V lost 1 base and J 0 bases, leaving 17 bases between the germline ends. In DNA form, the CDR3 reads TGTGCCAGCAGCTTAGTGGTGGGAGACCGAGAAAGCACAGATACGCAGTATTTT. Protein: CASSLVVGDRESTDTQYF.

The chain carries TRBV5-1 and TRBJ2-3, with 7 bases that match TRBD2. This CDR3 has 15 residues. The germline CDR1 and CDR2 sequences are SGHRS and YFSETQ. V was pared by 7 bases and J by 0 bases, with 8 bases of the junction left unmatched. CDR3 sequence reads: CASEGERESTDTQYF. CDR3 coding DNA: TGCGCCAGCGAAGGGGAGCGGGAAAGCACAGATACGCAGTATTTT.

The V gene is TRBV11-2, the J gene TRBJ2-3; TRBD2 matches at 11 bases. Germline trimming cut 1 base from V and 7 bases from J; bases unmatched to any gene: 4. The germline V gene has CDR1 SGHAT and CDR2 FQNNGV. The CDR3 is 15 amino acids. The CDR3, as DNA: TGTGCCAGCAGCTTAGGCACTAGCGGGGGAAATACGCAGTATTTT. Its translation is CASSLGTSGGNTQYF.

The CDR3: CAISGMDRVSTF. In DNA form, the CDR3 reads TGTGCCATCAGTGGGATGGACAGGGTTAGCACCTTC. The V gene is TRBV10-3, the J gene TRBJ1-2, with 8 bases identical to TRBD1. The CDR3 is 12 residues long. The V and J ends lost 4 bases and 13 bases, in that order; junction bases with no gene match: 8. Germline CDR1 reads ENHRY; CDR2 reads SYGVKD.

The chain joins TRBV7-7 to TRBJ2-5, with D possibly matching TRBD1 (5 bases). The CDR3 totals 14 residues. With 2 bases removed from V and 5 bases from J, the gap between germline ends came to 12 bases. Per germline, CDR1 SSHAT and CDR2 FNYEAQ (reference sequence). Here the CDR3 DNA reads TGTGCCAGCAGCTTACAGGGAATAGGGGAGACCCAGTACTTC. It codes for CASSLQGIGETQYF.

Details on this clone: This same CDR3 is encoded by further DNA sequences in the sample. The chain uses TRBV11-3 and TRBJ2-3; perhaps TRBD1 as D (5 bases). Trimming took off 3 bases at V and 0 bases at J, with 7 bases between the two ends. Germline assignment: CDR1 SGHNT and CDR2 YENEEA. This CDR3 has 14 residues. Here the CDR3 reads CASSLQGSTDTQYF. The CDR3 DNA reads as TGTGCCAGCAGCTTGCAGGGTAGCACAGATACGCAGTATTTT.

This chain uses TRBV19 with TRBJ1-2; D is possibly TRBD1 (5 bases). V dropped 2 bases and J dropped 1 base, with 14 bases sitting between them. The CDR3 contains 16 residues. Germline CDR1 and CDR2: LNHDA and SQIVND (reference sequence). The CDR3 here is CASSIILSGNNYGYTF. CDR3 bases: TGTGCCAGTAGTATAATCCTTTCAGGGAATAACTATGGCTACACCTTC.

The V and J genes are TRBV7-6 and TRBJ2-2, with 8 nucleotides matching TRBD1. Trimming at V came to 5 bases and at J to 3 bases, leaving 8 bases not matched to a gene. Germline V CDR1 and CDR2: SGHVS, FNYEAQ. CDR3 size: 16 residues. The CDR3 DNA sequence: TGTGCCAGCAGCCCAGGACAGGGTTTGGACACCGGGGAGCTGTTTTTT. Translated, it gives CASSPGQGLDTGELFF.

J is TRBJ2-3 and V is TRBV7-9; D not resolved. This CDR3 region has 13 residues. Looked up from germline, CDR1 is SEHNR and CDR2 is FQNEAQ (reference sequence). The germline V and J ends were trimmed by 4 bases and 4 bases, with 9 bases remaining between them. CDR3: CASSSTVPDTQYF. The CDR3 bases are TGTGCCAGCAGCTCCACGGTCCCAGATACGCAGTATTTT.

The V call is TRBV5-1, the J call TRBJ1-6; 9 bases map to TRBD1. J lost 8 bases, V lost 4 bases, and 7 bases had no gene match. There are 15 residues in the CDR3. The V gene's germline CDR1 is SGHRS and CDR2 YFSETQ. CDR3 loop: CASSVGTGYDSPLHF. CDR3 DNA sequence: TGCGCCAGCAGCGTGGGGACAGGGTATGATTCACCCCTCCACTTT.

This sequence joins TRBV7-3 and TRBJ1-5; possibly TRBD1 for D (5 bases). The germline V and J ends were trimmed by 2 bases and 2 bases, with 10 bases remaining between them. Per the germline V gene, CDR1 is SGHTA and CDR2 is FQGTGA. The CDR3 length is 15 residues. Here the CDR3 reads CASSLSGFGNQPQHF. In DNA form, the CDR3 reads TGTGCCAGCAGCTTATCAGGGTTTGGCAATCAGCCCCAGCATTTT.

In this sample, this clone turned up once. The rearrangement joins TRBV5-6 to TRBJ1-5; 8 nucleotides match TRBD1. Germline loops: CDR1 SGHDT, CDR2 YYEEEE. V lost 0 bases to trimming and J lost 7 bases; unmatched junction nucleotides: 6. The CDR3 has 15 amino acids. The CDR3 sequence: CASSLGQGLGQPQHF. CDR3 nucleotide sequence: TGTGCCAGCAGCTTGGGACAGGGGTTGGGGCAGCCCCAGCATTTT.

As regards this clone: In the same sample, other DNA sequences code for this CDR3. The chain recombines TRBV30 with TRBJ1-1; the D gene is possibly TRBD1 (6 bases). Germline loops: CDR1 GTSNPN, CDR2 SVGIG (reference sequence). This CDR3 region has 13 residues. V lost 3 bases, J lost 0 bases, and 8 bases lay in between. The CDR3 nucleotides read TGTGCCTGGAGCGGACAGCTGAACACTGAAGCTTTCTTT. Amino acid sequence: CAWSGQLNTEAFF.

This sequence joins TRBV2 and TRBJ2-7; tentatively, D is TRBD1 (6 bases). Trimming removed 5 bases at V and 6 bases at J, with 14 bases between. CDR3 length: 13 amino acids. The germline gives CDR1 SNHLY, CDR2 FYNNEI. The DNA for the CDR3 is TGTGCCAGCAGTCAAGGCAGGGGTAGCGAGCAGTACTTC. Translated: CASSQGRGSEQYF.

This clone has a single count. The J gene is TRBJ1-3, the V gene TRBV14; tentative D call: TRBD1 (5 bases). Germline V gene sequence: CDR1 SGHDN, CDR2 FVKESK. The CDR3 has 13 amino acids. Trimming left V 0 bases short and J 16 bases short, with 16 bases between. The CDR3 protein is CASSQDVAGNVYF. In nucleotides, the CDR3 is TGTGCCAGCAGCCAAGATGTGGCAGGGAACGTCTATTTT.

This sequence joins TRBV3-1 (or the pseudogene TRBV3-2) and TRBJ2-7; 7 bases match TRBD1. This CDR3 has 13 residues. CDR1 is LGHDT and CDR2 is YNNKEL in the germline V gene (reference sequence). V shed 4 bases, J shed 1 base, and the junction held 1 base outside the gene matches. For the CDR3, the DNA is TGTGCCAGCAGCCGACAGGGATCCTACGAGCAGTACTTC. It yields the protein CASSRQGSYEQYF.

The J gene is TRBJ2-2, the V gene TRBV5-4; tentatively, D is TRBD1 (6 bases). With 1 base removed from V and 5 bases from J, the gap between germline ends came to 12 bases. The length of the CDR3 is 15 residues. The V gene's germline CDR1 is SGHNT and CDR2 YYREEE (reference sequence). CDR3 bases: TGTGCCAGCAGCTTGAACAGGGTAGTAACCGGGGAGCTGTTTTTT. Protein: CASSLNRVVTGELFF.